The rows below give T cell receptor beta chains drawn from one sample of a study of naive and memory T cell subsets. TCRdb independently ran MiXCR on the UMI-ligation and nested PCR reads; one entry per CDR3 protein. Seen here are 80,000 or so distinct CDR3 sequences, roughly 9.3% observed once, and the top ten hold less than 1.5%. Input material: naive CD8+ T cells from blood. These receptors originate from a human donor in good health. Both conserved end residues are part of each CDR3. D genes are given only for firm matches. Size is stated for part of the rows, as once, few or many counts, or as a class when the clone is expanded.

V,size,J,D,DNA,CDR3
TRBV4-1,few,TRBJ2-2,TRBD2,TGCGCCAGCAGCCTCCGGACCGGGAGGGAAACCGGGGAGCTGTTTTTT,CASSLRTGRETGELFF
TRBV7-8,many,TRBJ2-1,TRBD2,TGTGCCAGCAGCTCCCCCCCGGGGAGCGGGATCTACAATGAGCAGTTCTTC,CASSSPPGSGIYNEQFF
TRBV29-1,few,TRBJ2-1,TRBD2,TGCAGCGTTGGGACTAGCGGGAAGTCCTACAATGAGCAGTTCTTC,CSVGTSGKSYNEQFF
TRBV27,NA,TRBJ2-3,TRBD1,TGTGCCAGCAGAATGGACAGGGGATTTTGGACAGATACGCAGTATTTT,CASRMDRGFWTDTQYF
TRBV20-1,NA,TRBJ2-7,TRBD2,TGCAGTGCTAGACGACTAGCGGCAGTGGACGAGCAGTACTTC,CSARRLAAVDEQYF
TRBV27,many,TRBJ2-7,NA,TGTGCCAGCAGTTTATTACGACAGAGTTACTACGAGCAGTACTTC,CASSLLRQSYYEQYF
TRBV6-2/TRBV6-3,NA,TRBJ2-5,NA,TGTGCCAGCAGTCCCCGATTGCAAGAGACCCAGTACTTC,CASSPRLQETQYF
TRBV4-1,many,TRBJ2-7,NA,TGCGCCAGCAGCCCCACCCAGGACAGCGGCGAGCAGTACTTC,CASSPTQDSGEQYF
TRBV20-1,few,TRBJ2-7,NA,TGCAGTGCTGGCGATGCCTACGAGCAGTACTTC,CSAGDAYEQYF
TRBV7-9,NA,TRBJ2-7,NA,TGTGCCAGCAGCCCCTCCGGGGCACTTACCTACGAGCAGTACTTC,CASSPSGALTYEQYF
TRBV3-1,few,TRBJ2-7,NA,TGTGCCAGCAGCCAAAAGGGCCGAGAGGCCTACGAGCAGTACTTC,CASSQKGREAYEQYF
TRBV29-1,many,TRBJ1-2,TRBD1,TGCAGCGTTGAACGGACAGGGGGCGATGGCTACACCTTC,CSVERTGGDGYTF
TRBV9,many,TRBJ2-1,NA,TGTGCCAGCAGCGTGGGGGGAGTGCCGAATGAGCAGTTCTTC,CASSVGGVPNEQFF
TRBV6-5,NA,TRBJ2-7,NA,TGTGCCAGCAGTCCCCTGGCGGGAAAGTCCCACGAGCAGTACTTC,CASSPLAGKSHEQYF
TRBV7-9,many,TRBJ1-1,NA,TGTGCCAGCAGCTGGGAGGGGAACACTGAAGCTTTCTTT,CASSWEGNTEAFF
TRBV7-9,many,TRBJ2-7,TRBD1,TGTGCCAGCAGCCCCACCGGGACAGGGGTTGAGCAGTACTTC,CASSPTGTGVEQYF